One and the same sample provided the 17 T cell receptor beta chains below, sequenced in a study of blood T cell repertoires in COVID-19 (dated by TCRdb to about 2020). Library prep was done by the immunoSEQ multiplex PCR assay. TCRdb took over this immuneACCESS table, retaining in-frame rearrangements with V and J assigned. Such tables are incomplete; in checked studies, under half of the missing clones stem from an unresolved V gene, and the remainder is unexplained. The sample includes around 97,000 clones, with around 87% observed a single time. The leading ten clones occupy roughly 21% of the sample. Sequencing was done on a sample of peripheral blood. The source of these receptors is a human donor in a cohort sampled during active COVID-19.

The V call is TRBV18, the J call TRBJ2-1; 7 nucleotides align to TRBD2. The germline CDR1 and CDR2 sequences are KGHSH and LQKENI. The length of the CDR3 is 15 residues. After removal of 4 bases from V and 1 base from J, the junction contained 4 bases not matched to a gene. CDR3 sequence: CASSLPGLSYNEQFF. CDR3 nucleotides: TGTGCCAGCTCACTCCCGGGACTATCCTACAATGAGCAGTTCTTC.

V gene TRBV9 combines with J gene TRBJ1-2, with TRBD1 matching 7 bases. This CDR3 comprises 16 residues. Germline loops: CDR1 SGDLS, CDR2 YYNGEE. Losses at the gene ends were 3 bases for V and 1 base for J; bases not matched to a gene: 9. The CDR3 region is CASSGWGTGDNYGYTF. In DNA form, the CDR3 reads TGTGCCAGCAGCGGGTGGGGAACAGGGGATAACTATGGCTACACCTTC.

The J gene is TRBJ2-3, the V gene TRBV6-2 or TRBV6-3; 11 bases map to TRBD2. V dropped 4 bases and J dropped 0; count of bases not matched to a gene: 12. Germline CDR1 reads MNHEY; CDR2 reads SVGEGT. CDR3 length: 19 residues. The CDR3 coding sequence is TGTGCCAGCAGTTTTACCACTAGCGGGAGCTACAGTAGCACAGATACGCAGTATTTT. It yields the protein CASSFTTSGSYSSTDTQYF.

This clone was detected only once. This sequence joins TRBV4-2 and TRBJ1-5; D might be TRBD1 (5 bases). Per germline, CDR1 LGHNA and CDR2 YNFKEQ. The CDR3 is made up of 15 amino acids. V lost 0 bases to trimming and J lost 7 bases, with 13 bases between them. CDR3 residues: CASSQDILQGQPQHF. CDR3 sequence (DNA): TGTGCCAGCAGCCAAGATATTCTGCAGGGACAGCCCCAGCATTTT.

The genes are TRBV7-8 and TRBJ2-2; 8 bases agree with TRBD1. The CDR3 consists of 17 residues. Trimming cost V 5 bases and J 0 bases; bases outside gene matches: 8. Germline V gene sequence: CDR1 SGHVS, CDR2 FQNEAQ. The DNA of the CDR3 is TGTGCCAGCAGCCAACCGGCGACAGGGGCGAACACCGGGGAGCTGTTTTTT. Protein: CASSQPATGANTGELFF. The full variable domain, with the rest looked up from reference TRBV7-8 and TRBJ2-2, is GAGVSQSPRYKVAKRGQDVALRCDPISGHVSLFWYQQALGQGPEFLTYFQNEAQLDKSGLPSDRFFAERPEGSVSTLKIQRTQQEDSAVYLCASSQPATGANTGELFFGEGSRLTVL.

The chain recombines TRBV6-5 with TRBJ2-1, with TRBD2 as a possible D gene (5 bases). Germline V gene data show CDR1 as MNHEY and CDR2 as SVGAGI. Trimming cost V 6 bases and J 9 bases, with 12 bases left between them. This CDR3 contains 12 residues. The CDR3 protein is CASRRARGEQFF. The DNA for the CDR3 is TGTGCCAGCAGGAGGGCTCGGGGTGAGCAGTTCTTC.

The genes are TRBV10-1 and TRBJ2-2, with a weak D call TRBD2 (5 bases). The germline gives CDR1 WNHNN, CDR2 SYGVQD (reference sequence). Trimming left V 6 bases short and J 7 bases short, with 21 bases between. This CDR3 is built from 16 residues. The CDR3 nucleotides read TGCGCCAGCAGCGATACAACTAGTTTACGCGGCGGGGAGCTGTTTTTT. It yields the protein CASSDTTSLRGGELFF.

This chain uses TRBV3-1 (or the pseudogene TRBV3-2) with TRBJ2-7; no clear D gene. Trimming removed 1 base from V and 6 bases from J, with 13 bases in between. CDR3 length: 14 residues. Looked up from germline, CDR1 is LGHDT and CDR2 is YNNKEL (reference sequence). This CDR3 reads CASSQGPLVGEQYF. The CDR3 bases are TGTGCCAGCAGCCAAGGTCCCCTAGTAGGCGAGCAGTACTTC.

Only a few counts were recorded for this clone. J is TRBJ1-2 and V is TRBV5-1; 10 positions agree with TRBD1. Germline-derived CDR1 and CDR2 are SGHRS and YFSETQ. The CDR3 length is 15 residues. V dropped 7 bases and J dropped 0; count of bases not matched to a gene: 6. The CDR3 coding sequence is TGCGCCAGCCAGGGACAGGGGACCACTAACTATGGCTACACCTTC. This encodes CASQGQGTTNYGYTF.

The chain links TRBV7-9 to TRBJ2-7, with 8 bases aligning to TRBD1. After removal of 2 bases from V and 1 base from J, the junction contained 4 bases not matched to a gene. This CDR3 comprises 15 residues. Germline-derived CDR1 and CDR2 are SEHNR and FQNEAQ (reference sequence). In nucleotides, the CDR3 is TGTGCCAGCAGCTTATCGGGGACAGGATCCTACGAGCAGTACTTC. It is translated as CASSLSGTGSYEQYF.

The chain combines TRBV28 with TRBJ1-2; D is ambiguous. The CDR3 runs to 14 residues. CDR1 is MDHEN, CDR2 SYDVKM, per germline. V lost 2 bases and J 6 bases, leaving 13 bases between the germline ends. The CDR3 DNA reads as TGTGCCAGCAGTTTAGAGGGCCAACATCATGGCTACACCTTC. It yields the protein CASSLEGQHHGYTF.

This clone came up once. The gene calls are TRBV28 and TRBJ2-1; 8 bases agree with TRBD1. The V and J ends lost 6 bases and 7 bases, in that order; junction bases with no gene match: 8. Germline V gene lookup returns CDR1 MDHEN and CDR2 SYDVKM. This CDR3 contains 14 residues. The chain's CDR3 is CASRNRGTWNEQFF. The DNA of the CDR3 is TGTGCCAGCAGGAACAGGGGGACGTGGAATGAGCAGTTCTTC.

The chain is built from TRBV5-4 and TRBJ1-2; TRBD1 agrees at 7 bases. The germline V gene has CDR1 SGHNT and CDR2 YYREEE (reference sequence). The V and J ends lost 0 bases and 0 bases, in that order; junction bases with no gene match: 5. This CDR3 spans 16 amino acids. CDR3 bases: TGTGCCAGCAGCTTGGCCGTGGGACAGACTAACTATGGCTACACCTTC. Its protein is CASSLAVGQTNYGYTF.

The V call is TRBV7-9, the J call TRBJ2-1; D perhaps matches TRBD2 (5 bases). Germline-derived CDR1 and CDR2 are SEHNR and FQNEAQ (reference sequence). This CDR3 is built from 14 residues. V shed 6 bases and J shed 8 bases, with 17 bases lying between them. The CDR3 region is CASRKGLESDEQFF. The CDR3 DNA sequence: TGTGCCAGCAGGAAAGGACTGGAATCCGATGAGCAGTTCTTC. Combining the CDR3 with reference TRBV7-9 and TRBJ2-1 gives the whole variable domain DTGVSQNPRHKITKRGQNVTFRCDPISEHNRLYWYRQTLGQGPEFLTYFQNEAQLEKSRLLSDRFSAERPKGSFSTLEIQRTEQGDSAMYLCASRKGLESDEQFFGPGTRLTVL.

This clone appeared once. CDR3 loop: CASRGGAHQDTQYF. The CDR3 nucleotides read TGTGCCAGCAGGGGAGGGGCCCATCAAGATACGCAGTATTTT. V gene TRBV4-2 combines with J gene TRBJ2-3; TRBD2 aligns across 7 bases. The germline CDR1 and CDR2 sequences are LGHNA and YNFKEQ. The CDR3 is made up of 14 amino acids. V shed 6 bases, J shed 5 bases, and the junction held 8 bases outside the gene matches.

The J gene is TRBJ1-4, the V gene TRBV7-9; 8 bases fit TRBD1. The length of the CDR3 is 14 residues. Looked up from germline, CDR1 is SEHNR and CDR2 is FQNEAQ (reference sequence). V trimming: 3 bases; J trimming: 7 bases; junction bases outside the gene matches: 4. Here the CDR3 reads CASSFGQGGEKLFF. CDR3 bases: TGTGCCAGCAGCTTCGGACAGGGAGGTGAAAAACTGTTTTTT.

This clone was observed once. The chain links TRBV5-1 to TRBJ1-2; D is ambiguous. V was clipped by 4 bases and J by 5 bases, with 12 bases between them. The CDR3 has 13 residues. The germline V gene has CDR1 SGHRS and CDR2 YFSETQ. This CDR3 reads CASSRTVPYGYTF. The CDR3 nucleotides read TGCGCCAGCAGCCGAACAGTTCCTTATGGCTACACCTTC. The full variable domain, completed using reference TRBV5-1 and TRBJ1-2, is KAGVTQTPRYLIKTRGQQVTLSCSPISGHRSVSWYQQTPGQGLQFLFEYFSETQRNKGNFPGRFSGRQFSNSRSEMNVSTLELGDSALYLCASSRTVPYGYTFGSGTRLTVV.